The 2 T cell receptor beta chains reported below all come from one sample, sequenced in a study of blood T cell repertoires in COVID-19. TCRdb's table, derived via immunoSEQ multiplex PCR, lists solely in-frame clones and lacks some. The sample lists approximately 270,000 clones, approximately 90% seen once, with roughly 6% in the top ten. The specimen sequenced was peripheral blood. Receptor source: a woman aged 30 to 39 with COVID-19, enrolled during active disease.

The chain uses TRBV5-5 and TRBJ2-7, with TRBD2 matching 7 bases. Germline CDR1 reads SGHKS; CDR2 reads YYEKEE (reference sequence). The CDR3 consists of 14 residues. Trimming cost V 4 bases and J 4 bases; bases outside gene matches: 8. CDR3 DNA: TGTGCCAGCAGCATCGGACTAGTCAAATACGAGCAGTACGTC. This sequence encodes CASSIGLVKYEQYV.

In DNA form, the CDR3 reads TGTGCCAGCAGTTACGCGGGGGGAGCAGAGACCCAGTACTTC. It codes for CASSYAGGAETQYF. The chain links TRBV7-2 to TRBJ2-5, with TRBD2 identical over 8 bases. This CDR3 has 14 residues. From germline, CDR1 is SGHTA and CDR2 FQGNSA. The junction had 7 bases not matched to a gene; V was cut back by 6 bases and J by 4 bases.